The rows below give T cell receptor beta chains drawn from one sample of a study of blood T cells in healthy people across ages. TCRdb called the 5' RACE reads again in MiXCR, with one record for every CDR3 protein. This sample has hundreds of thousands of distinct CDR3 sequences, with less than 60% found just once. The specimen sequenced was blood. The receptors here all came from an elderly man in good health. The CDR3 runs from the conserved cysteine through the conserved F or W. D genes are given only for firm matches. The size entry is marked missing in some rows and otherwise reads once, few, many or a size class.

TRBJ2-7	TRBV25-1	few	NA	TGTGCCAGTGAGGGCAGGGCCGAGCAGTACTTC	CASEGRAEQYF
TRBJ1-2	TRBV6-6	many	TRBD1	TGTGCCAGCAGGTGGGACAGCGACTTGGCTAACTATGGCTACACCTTC	CASRWDSDLANYGYTF
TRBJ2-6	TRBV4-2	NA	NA	TGTGCCAGCAGCCACGGGGAGGCCGTCTCTGGGGCCAACGTCCTGACTTTC	CASSHGEAVSGANVLTF
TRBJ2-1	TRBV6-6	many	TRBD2	TGTGCCAGCAGTTCCACTAGCGGGAGAGAGTTCTTC	CASSSTSGREFF
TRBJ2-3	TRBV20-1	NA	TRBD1	TGCAGTGCTACTAGACAGGGGAGGACCACAGATACGCAGTATTTT	CSATRQGRTTDTQYF
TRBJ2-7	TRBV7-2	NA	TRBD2	TGTGCCAGCACCGAGGGACTAGCAAGCTCCTACGAGCAGTACTTC	CASTEGLASSYEQYF
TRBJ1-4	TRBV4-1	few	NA	TGCGCCAGCAGCCCAGCAGGGTTTACTAATGAAAAACTGTTTTTT	CASSPAGFTNEKLFF
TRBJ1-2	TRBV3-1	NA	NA	TGTGCCAGCAGCCAAGGGGGGACCTCTAACTATGGCTACACCTTC	CASSQGGTSNYGYTF
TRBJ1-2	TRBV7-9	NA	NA	TGTGCCAGCAGCTTAGTTCCCAGTAACTATGGCTACACCTTC	CASSLVPSNYGYTF
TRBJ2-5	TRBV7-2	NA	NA	TGTGCCAGCAGCTTGAGGGTTCTGGATGGGTGGACCCAGTACTTC	CASSLRVLDGWTQYF
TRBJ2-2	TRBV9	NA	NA	TGTGCCAGCAGCGTAGCCGGCAGGGACCCCACCGGGGAGCTGTTTTTT	CASSVAGRDPTGELFF
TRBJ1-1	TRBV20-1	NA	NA	TGCAGTATGACAGTTCAGAGAACTGAAGCTTTCTTT	CSMTVQRTEAFF
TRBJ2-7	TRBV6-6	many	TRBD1	TGTGCCAGCAGTTACCTGGGACAGGTCTACGAGCAGTACTTC	CASSYLGQVYEQYF
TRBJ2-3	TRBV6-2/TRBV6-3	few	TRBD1	TGTGCCAGCAGCCTACGACAGGGGCGAATTGCAGATACGCAGTATTTT	CASSLRQGRIADTQYF
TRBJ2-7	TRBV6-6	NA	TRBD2	TGTGCCAGCAGTCGGGCCGGGACTAGCGGTTCCTACGAGCAGTACTTC	CASSRAGTSGSYEQYF
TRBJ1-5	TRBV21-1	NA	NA	TGTGCCAGCAGCAAATTTTTCGGGGCCCAGCATTTT	CASSKFFGAQHF
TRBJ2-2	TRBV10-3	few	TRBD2	TGTGCCATCAGCCCTATAGCGGGGGGGCAGTTCACCGGGGAGCTGTTTTTT	CAISPIAGGQFTGELFF
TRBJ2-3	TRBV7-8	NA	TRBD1	TGTGCCAGCAGCTTAGTCGGTTTAGGGACAGGGTTACGCACAGATACGCAGTATTTT	CASSLVGLGTGLRTDTQYF
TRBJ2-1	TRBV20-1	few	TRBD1	TGCAGTGCTAGCGGACAGGGAGGTTCTCGAGGCTCCTACAATGAGCAGTTCTTC	CSASGQGGSRGSYNEQFF
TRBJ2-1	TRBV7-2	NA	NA	TGTGCCAGCAGCCCCGGCCGGACAACCTACAATGAGCAGTTCTTC	CASSPGRTTYNEQFF
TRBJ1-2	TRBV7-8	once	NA	TGTGCCAGCAGCTTAGCGGTGGCAGACAACTATGGCTACACCTTC	CASSLAVADNYGYTF
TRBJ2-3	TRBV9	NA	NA	TGTGCCAGCAGCCAAACCCCATATACAGATACGCAGTATTTT	CASSQTPYTDTQYF
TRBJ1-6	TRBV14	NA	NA	TGTGCCAGCAGCCACGGGGGGGCGAATTCACCCCTCCACTTT	CASSHGGANSPLHF
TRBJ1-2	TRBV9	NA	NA	TGTGCCAGCAGCCCGAGTGGGGCAGTCTATGGCTACACCTTC	CASSPSGAVYGYTF
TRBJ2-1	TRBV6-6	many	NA	TGTGCCAGCAGCTACCCCGGTGAGCAGTTCTTC	CASSYPGEQFF
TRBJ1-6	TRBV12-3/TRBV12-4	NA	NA	TGTGCCAGCACCGGGACACCTTATAATTCACCCCTCCACTTT	CASTGTPYNSPLHF
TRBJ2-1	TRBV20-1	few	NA	TGCAGTGCTAGAGCGCTACCGGGATCTCAATTCTACAATGAGCAGTTCTTC	CSARALPGSQFYNEQFF
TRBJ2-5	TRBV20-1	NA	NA	TGCAGTGCCATAGACAGGTTCGGCCAAGAGACCCAGTACTTC	CSAIDRFGQETQYF
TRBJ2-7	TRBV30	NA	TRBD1	TGTGCATATGGAGGGCCGCCGGGACAGGTCTACGAGCAGTACTTC	CAYGGPPGQVYEQYF
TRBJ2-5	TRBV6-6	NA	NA	TGTGCCAGCAGGCCCCAGGGGATGGAGACCCAGTACTTC	CASRPQGMETQYF
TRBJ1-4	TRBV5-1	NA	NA	TGCGCCAGCAGGGAGCCCATGGCAACTAGGGAAAAACTGTTTTTT	CASREPMATREKLFF
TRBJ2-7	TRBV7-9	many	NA	TGTGCCAGCAGCTCCCTATCCGAGCAGTACTTC	CASSSLSEQYF
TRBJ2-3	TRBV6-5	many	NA	TGTGCCAGCAGGGTCATGGGGCGGGGGCCGGGAGATACGCAGTATTTT	CASRVMGRGPGDTQYF
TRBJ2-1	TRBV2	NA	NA	TGTGCCAGCAGTGAACAGGGGACCACCTACAATGAGCAGTTCTTC	CASSEQGTTYNEQFF
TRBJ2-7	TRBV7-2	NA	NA	TGTGCCAGCAGCTTGGTGGTTCCCTACGAGCAGTACTTC	CASSLVVPYEQYF
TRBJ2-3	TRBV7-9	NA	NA	TGTGCCAGCAAGGCAGTCTCAGCCGATACGCAGTATTTT	CASKAVSADTQYF
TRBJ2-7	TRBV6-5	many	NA	TGTGCCAGCAGTTCCACGACCGAACAGTACTTC	CASSSTTEQYF
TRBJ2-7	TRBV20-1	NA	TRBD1	TGCAGTGCTAGTTTTCCGGGACAGGGCCTCCTCGAGCAGTACTTC	CSASFPGQGLLEQYF
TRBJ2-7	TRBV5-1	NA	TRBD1	TGCGCCAGCAGCTGGACAGGGCAGAACTCCTACGAGCAGTACTTC	CASSWTGQNSYEQYF
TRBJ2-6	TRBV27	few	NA	TGTGCCAGCAGACACATGGGGAACAGACTCTCTGGGGCCAACGTCCTGACTTTC	CASRHMGNRLSGANVLTF
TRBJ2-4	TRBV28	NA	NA	TGTGCCAGCCAGGCGTTGGATGGCAAAAACATTCAGTACTTC	CASQALDGKNIQYF
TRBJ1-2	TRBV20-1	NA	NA	TGCGGTGGATCTTCCCAAGCCGGCTATGGCTACACCTTC	CGGSSQAGYGYTF
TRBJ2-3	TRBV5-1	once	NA	TGCGCCAGCAGCAAGGAGGGCAGGGGGGGCACAGATACGCAGTATTTT	CASSKEGRGGTDTQYF
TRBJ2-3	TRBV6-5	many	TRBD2	TGTGCCAGCAGTTCCGGTGAGCGGGGGGGCACAGATACGCAGTATTTT	CASSSGERGGTDTQYF
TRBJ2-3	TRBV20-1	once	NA	TGCAGTGCTAGAGGACCCCTGGGGGGAGATACGCAGTATTTT	CSARGPLGGDTQYF
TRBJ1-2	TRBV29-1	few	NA	TGCAGCGTGGCCCACATACCGGAGGGCTACACCTTC	CSVAHIPEGYTF
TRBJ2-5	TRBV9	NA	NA	TGTGCCAGCAGCGTAGACCAGAGAGAGACCCAGTACTTC	CASSVDQRETQYF
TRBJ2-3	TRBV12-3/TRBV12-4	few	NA	TGTGCCAGCAGCTACGATTGGGGGAGAGGAGATACGCAGTATTTT	CASSYDWGRGDTQYF
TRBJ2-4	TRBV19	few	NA	TGTGCCAGTAGTACTACTTGGGGAGGAAACATTCAGTACTTC	CASSTTWGGNIQYF
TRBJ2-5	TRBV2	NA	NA	TGTGCCAGCAGCGGGGATAGCCAAGAGACCCAGTACTTC	CASSGDSQETQYF
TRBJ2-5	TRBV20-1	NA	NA	TGCAGTGCTAGAGTGGGAGAACTGGGAGAGACCCAGTACTTC	CSARVGELGETQYF
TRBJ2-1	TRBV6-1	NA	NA	TGTGCCAGCAGTGAAGCGGGATACGAGCAGTTCTTC	CASSEAGYEQFF
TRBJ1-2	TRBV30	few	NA	TGTGCCTGGAGTGGTCCAGGCCCCTATGGCTACACCTTC	CAWSGPGPYGYTF
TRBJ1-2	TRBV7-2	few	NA	TGTGCCAGCAGCTTAGACAGTGCGACTTATGGCTACACCTTC	CASSLDSATYGYTF
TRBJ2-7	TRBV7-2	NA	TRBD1	TGTGCCAGCAGCTGGGACAGATTATACGAGCAGTACTTC	CASSWDRLYEQYF
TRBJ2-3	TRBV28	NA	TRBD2	TGTGCCAGCAGTTTGTGGGAGGGAAGCACAGATACGCAGTATTTT	CASSLWEGSTDTQYF
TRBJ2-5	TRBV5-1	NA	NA	TGCGCCAGCAGCTTGGTGTTAGCGCCCCAAGAGACCCAGTACTTC	CASSLVLAPQETQYF